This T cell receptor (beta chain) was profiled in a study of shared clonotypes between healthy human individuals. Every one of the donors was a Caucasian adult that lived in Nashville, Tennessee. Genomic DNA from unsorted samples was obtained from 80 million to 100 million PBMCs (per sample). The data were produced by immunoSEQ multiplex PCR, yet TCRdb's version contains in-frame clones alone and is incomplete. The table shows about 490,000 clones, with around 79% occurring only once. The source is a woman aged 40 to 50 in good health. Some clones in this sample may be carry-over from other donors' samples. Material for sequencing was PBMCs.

For the CDR3, the DNA is TGTGCCAGCATGGGAGACCAAGAGACCCAGTACTTC. This sequence encodes CASMGDQETQYF. The V call is TRBV2, the J call TRBJ2-5; D might be TRBD2 (5 bases). The CDR3 has 12 residues. The germline V gene encodes CDR1 SNHLY and CDR2 FYNNEI. Trimming shortened V by 7 bases and J by 0 bases, and 6 bases separated the two germline ends.